This T cell receptor (beta chain) was obtained from a study of persistence of HIV-infected CD4 T cells. Study overall: CD4+ T cells responding to CMV or HIV-1 Gag were isolated. Blood samples, up to roughly 200 mL, came from multiple time points, except a couple of leukapheresis donors sampled once. Notes on the study in general: Bulk TCR data could not be restricted to HIV-1-infected CMV-responding cells.

Stimulation used approximately 9.5 ug/mL lysate from CMV-infected fibroblasts. Memory cells lacking CD40L and CD69 with high CD45RO were sorted. On this clone: Its specificity is not known.

The libraries were made with immunoSEQ version 4 in survey mode. Sequenced by immunoSEQ multiplex PCR; TCRdb stores in-frame clones only, minus some. The sample includes tens of thousands of clones, about 80% of them seen just once. The ends were cut back, 3 bases at V and 1 base at J, with 4 bases in the middle. The CDR3 totals 11 residues. Germline V CDR1 and CDR2: DFQATT, SNEGSKA (reference sequence). The source is an adult man with HIV who was CMV-seropositive. The specimen was CD4+ T cells sorted from PBMCs after approximately 20-hour stimulation, collected from a patient who received antiretroviral therapy. This chain joins TRBV20-1 and TRBJ2-7; D is unresolved. CDR3 region: CSARESYEQYF. Written as DNA, the CDR3 is TGCAGTGCTAGGGAGTCCTACGAGCAGTACTTC.